This T cell receptor (beta chain) was identified during a study of blood T cell repertoires in COVID-19. On the study more broadly: Samples taken during acute and convalescent COVID-19 were collected in the United States, Italy and Spain.

Germline CDR1 SNHLY, CDR2 FYNNEI. The CDR3 covers 13 residues. Trimming cost V 4 bases and J 7 bases, with 14 bases left between them. How the authors handled the data: From reference gene primer amplification, estimates of nucleated cell counts were derived. The assay was immunoSEQ multiplex PCR, and TCRdb's table has in-frame clones only and misses some. V and J calls and clone size come straight from that table; D and trimming were deduced from the DNA. The profile shows 45,000 to 55,000 clones, roughly 85% of them singletons. The TCR originated in a human donor in a cohort sampled during active COVID-19. The chain recombines TRBV2 with TRBJ2-7, with a tentative D call TRBD1 (6 bases). The sample taken for sequencing was peripheral blood. The DNA for the CDR3 is TGTGCCAGCAGTGTACAACAGGGTTCGGAGCAGTACTTC. Residues: CASSVQQGSEQYF.